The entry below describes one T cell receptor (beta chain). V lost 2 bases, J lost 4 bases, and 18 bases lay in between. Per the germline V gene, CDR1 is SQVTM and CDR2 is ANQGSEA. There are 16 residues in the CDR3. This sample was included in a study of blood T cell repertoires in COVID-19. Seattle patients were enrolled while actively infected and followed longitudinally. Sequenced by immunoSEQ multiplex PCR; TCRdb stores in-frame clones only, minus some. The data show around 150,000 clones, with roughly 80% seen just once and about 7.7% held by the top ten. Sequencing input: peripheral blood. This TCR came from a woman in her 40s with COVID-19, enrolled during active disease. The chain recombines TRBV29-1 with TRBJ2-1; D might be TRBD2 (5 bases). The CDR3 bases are TGCAGCGTTGAATGCGATGGGAGAAACTTGTACAATGAGCAGTTCTTC. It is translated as CSVECDGRNLYNEQFF.